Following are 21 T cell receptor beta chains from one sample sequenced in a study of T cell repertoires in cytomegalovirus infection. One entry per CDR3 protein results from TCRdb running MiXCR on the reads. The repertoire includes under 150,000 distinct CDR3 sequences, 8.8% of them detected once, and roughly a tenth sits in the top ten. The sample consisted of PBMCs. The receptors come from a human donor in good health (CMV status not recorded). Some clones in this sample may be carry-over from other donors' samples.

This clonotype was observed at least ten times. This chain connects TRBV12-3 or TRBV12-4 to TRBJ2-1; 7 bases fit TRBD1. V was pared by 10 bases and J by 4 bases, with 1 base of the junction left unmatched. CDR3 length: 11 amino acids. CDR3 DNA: TGTGCCACGGGACAGTACAATGAGCAGTTCTTC. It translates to CATGQYNEQFF.

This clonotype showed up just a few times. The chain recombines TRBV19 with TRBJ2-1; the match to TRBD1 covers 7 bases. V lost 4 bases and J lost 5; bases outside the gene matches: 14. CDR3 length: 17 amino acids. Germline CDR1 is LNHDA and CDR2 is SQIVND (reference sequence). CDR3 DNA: TGTGCCAGTAGTAACACCGGGCTCCAGGGGGTCCACAATGAGCAGTTCTTC. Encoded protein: CASSNTGLQGVHNEQFF. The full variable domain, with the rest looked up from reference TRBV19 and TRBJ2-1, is DGGITQSPKYLFRKEGQNVTLSCEQNLNHDAMYWYRQDPGQGLRLIYYSQIVNDFQKGDIAEGYSVSREKKESFPLTVTSAQKNPTAFYLCASSNTGLQGVHNEQFFGPGTRLTVL.

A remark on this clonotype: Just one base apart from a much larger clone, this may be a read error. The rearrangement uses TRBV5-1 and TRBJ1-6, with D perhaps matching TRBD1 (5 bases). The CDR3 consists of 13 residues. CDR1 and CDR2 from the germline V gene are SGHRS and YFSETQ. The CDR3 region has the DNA TGCGCCAGCAGTTACAGGATAGGTTCACACCTCCACTTT. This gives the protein CASSYRIGSHLHF.

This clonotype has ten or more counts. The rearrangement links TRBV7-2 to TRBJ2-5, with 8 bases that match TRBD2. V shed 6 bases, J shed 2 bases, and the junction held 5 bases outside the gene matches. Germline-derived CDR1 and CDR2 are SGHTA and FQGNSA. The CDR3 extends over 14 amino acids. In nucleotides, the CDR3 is TGTGCCAGCAGGGCGGGGGGAGGGCAAGAGACCCAGTACTTC. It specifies CASRAGGGQETQYF.

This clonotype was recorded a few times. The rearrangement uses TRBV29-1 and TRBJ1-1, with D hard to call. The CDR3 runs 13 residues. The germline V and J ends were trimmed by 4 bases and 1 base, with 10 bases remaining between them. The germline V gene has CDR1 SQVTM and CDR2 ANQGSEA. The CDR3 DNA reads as TGCAGCGTTGTGTGGCGGCAGAACACTGAAGCTTTCTTT. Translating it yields CSVVWRQNTEAFF. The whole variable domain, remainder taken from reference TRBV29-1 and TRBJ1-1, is SAVISQKPSRDICQRGTSLTIQCQVDSQVTMMFWYRQQPGQSLTLIATANQGSEATYESGFVIDKFPISRPNLTFSTLTVSNMSPEDSSIYLCSVVWRQNTEAFFGQGTRLTVV.

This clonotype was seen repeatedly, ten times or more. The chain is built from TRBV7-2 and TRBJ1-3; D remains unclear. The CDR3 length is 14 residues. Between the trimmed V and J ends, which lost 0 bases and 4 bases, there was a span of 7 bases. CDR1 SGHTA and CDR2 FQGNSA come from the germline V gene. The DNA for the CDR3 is TGTGCCAGCAGCTTAGCAGGAGTCGGAAACACCATATATTTT. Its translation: CASSLAGVGNTIYF.

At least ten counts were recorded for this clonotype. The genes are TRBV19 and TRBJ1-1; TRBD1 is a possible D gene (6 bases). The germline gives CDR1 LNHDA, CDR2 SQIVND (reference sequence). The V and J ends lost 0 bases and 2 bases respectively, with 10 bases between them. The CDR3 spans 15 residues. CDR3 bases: TGTGCCAGTAGTATAGACTCAGGGGCCAACACTGAAGCTTTCTTT. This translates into CASSIDSGANTEAFF.

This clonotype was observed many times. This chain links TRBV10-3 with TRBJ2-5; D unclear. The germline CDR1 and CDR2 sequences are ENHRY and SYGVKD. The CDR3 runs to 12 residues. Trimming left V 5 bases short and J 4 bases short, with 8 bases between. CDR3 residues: CAISSPPETQYF. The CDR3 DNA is TGTGCCATCAGTTCCCCCCCAGAGACCCAGTACTTC.

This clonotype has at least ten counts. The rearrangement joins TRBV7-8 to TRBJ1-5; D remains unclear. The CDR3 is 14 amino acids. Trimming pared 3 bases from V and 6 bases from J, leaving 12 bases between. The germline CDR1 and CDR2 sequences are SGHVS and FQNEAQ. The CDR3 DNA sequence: TGTGCCAGCAGCTTTTTGAGGGTGGGTCAGCCCCAGCATTTT. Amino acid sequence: CASSFLRVGQPQHF.

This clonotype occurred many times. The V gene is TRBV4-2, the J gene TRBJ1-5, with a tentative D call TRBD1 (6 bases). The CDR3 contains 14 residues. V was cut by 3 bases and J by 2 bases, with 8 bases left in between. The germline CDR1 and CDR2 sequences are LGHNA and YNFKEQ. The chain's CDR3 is CASSQGAGNQPQHF. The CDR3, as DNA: TGTGCCAGCAGCCAGGGGGCAGGCAATCAGCCCCAGCATTTT.

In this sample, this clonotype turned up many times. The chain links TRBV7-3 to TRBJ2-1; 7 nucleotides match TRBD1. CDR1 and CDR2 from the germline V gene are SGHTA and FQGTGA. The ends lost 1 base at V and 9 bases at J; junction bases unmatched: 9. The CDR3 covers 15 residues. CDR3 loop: CASSLNPTGWGEQFF. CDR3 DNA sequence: TGTGCCAGCAGCTTAAACCCGACAGGGTGGGGTGAGCAGTTCTTC.

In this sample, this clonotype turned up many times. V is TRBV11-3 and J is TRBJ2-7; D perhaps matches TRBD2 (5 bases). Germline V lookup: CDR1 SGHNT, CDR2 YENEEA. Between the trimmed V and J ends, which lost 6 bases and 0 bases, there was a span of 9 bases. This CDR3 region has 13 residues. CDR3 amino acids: CASSVGASYEQYF. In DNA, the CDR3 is TGTGCCAGCAGTGTGGGAGCCTCCTACGAGCAGTACTTC.

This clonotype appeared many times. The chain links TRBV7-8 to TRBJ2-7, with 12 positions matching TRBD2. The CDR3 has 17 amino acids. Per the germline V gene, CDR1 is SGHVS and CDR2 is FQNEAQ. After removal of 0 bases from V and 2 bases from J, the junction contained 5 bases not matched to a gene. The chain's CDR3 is CASSLAGLAGYAYEQYF. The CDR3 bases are TGTGCCAGCAGCTTAGCGGGACTAGCGGGCTACGCCTACGAGCAGTACTTC.

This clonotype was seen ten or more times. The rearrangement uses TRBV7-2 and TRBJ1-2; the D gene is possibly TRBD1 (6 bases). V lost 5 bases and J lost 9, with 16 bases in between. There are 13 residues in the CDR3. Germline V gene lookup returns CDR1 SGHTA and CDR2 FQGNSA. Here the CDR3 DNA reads TGTGCCAGCAGCCTCCGGGACACGAGGAGCTACACCTTC. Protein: CASSLRDTRSYTF.

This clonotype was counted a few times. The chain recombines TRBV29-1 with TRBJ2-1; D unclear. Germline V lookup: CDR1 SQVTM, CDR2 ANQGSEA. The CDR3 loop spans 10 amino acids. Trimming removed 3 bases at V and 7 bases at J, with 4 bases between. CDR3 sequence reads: CSVDTNEQFF. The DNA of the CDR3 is TGCAGCGTTGACACTAATGAGCAGTTCTTC.

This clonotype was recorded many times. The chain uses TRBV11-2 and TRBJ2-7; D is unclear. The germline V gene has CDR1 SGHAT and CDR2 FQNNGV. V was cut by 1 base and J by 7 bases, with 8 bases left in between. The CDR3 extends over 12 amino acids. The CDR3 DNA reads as TGTGCCAGCAGCTTAGGGGCAGGTGAGCAGTACTTC. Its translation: CASSLGAGEQYF.

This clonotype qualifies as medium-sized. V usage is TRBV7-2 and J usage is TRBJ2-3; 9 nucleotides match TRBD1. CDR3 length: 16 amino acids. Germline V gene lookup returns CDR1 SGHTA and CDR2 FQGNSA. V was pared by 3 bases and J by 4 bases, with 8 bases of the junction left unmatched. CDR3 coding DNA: TGTGCCAGCAGCTTGGCCGGGACAGGGAGGGCAGATACGCAGTATTTT. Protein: CASSLAGTGRADTQYF.

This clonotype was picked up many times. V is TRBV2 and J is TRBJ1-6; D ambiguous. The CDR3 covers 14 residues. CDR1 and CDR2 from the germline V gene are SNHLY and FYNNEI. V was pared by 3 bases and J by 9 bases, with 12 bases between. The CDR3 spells CASSEREGSSPLHF. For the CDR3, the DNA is TGTGCCAGCAGTGAGCGAGAAGGAAGTTCACCCCTCCACTTT.

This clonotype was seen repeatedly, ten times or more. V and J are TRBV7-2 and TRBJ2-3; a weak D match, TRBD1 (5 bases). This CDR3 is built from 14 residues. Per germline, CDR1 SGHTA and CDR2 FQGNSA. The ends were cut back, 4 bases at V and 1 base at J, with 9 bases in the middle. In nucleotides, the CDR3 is TGTGCCAGCAGCTACGACAGAGGCACAGATACGCAGTATTTT. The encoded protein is CASSYDRGTDTQYF.

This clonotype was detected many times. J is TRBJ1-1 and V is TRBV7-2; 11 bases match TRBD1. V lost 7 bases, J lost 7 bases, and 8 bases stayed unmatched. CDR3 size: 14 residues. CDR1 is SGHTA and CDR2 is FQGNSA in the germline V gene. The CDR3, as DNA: TGTGCCAGCACCCCGGACAGGGGGCTTGGTGAAGCTTTCTTT. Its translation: CASTPDRGLGEAFF.

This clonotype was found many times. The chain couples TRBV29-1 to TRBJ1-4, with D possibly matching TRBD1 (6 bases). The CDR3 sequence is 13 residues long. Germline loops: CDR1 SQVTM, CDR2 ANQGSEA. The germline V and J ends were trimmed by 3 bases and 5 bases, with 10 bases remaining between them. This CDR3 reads CSVDAGTNEKLFF. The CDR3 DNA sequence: TGCAGCGTTGATGCAGGGACAAATGAAAAACTGTTTTTT.